Detailed here is one TCR beta chain. The data stem from a study of cytomegalovirus exposure and HLA in healthy donors. CDR3 length equals 15 residues. The germline V gene has CDR1 SGHVS and CDR2 FQNEAQ. Trimming took off 4 bases at V and 1 base at J, with 14 bases between the two ends. PCR involved 60 Vbeta and 13 Jbeta primers. The method was immunoSEQ multiplex PCR; TCRdb's version includes in-frame clones alone and lacks a portion of them. The listing records around 100,000 clones. This clonotype was sampled from a man aged 45 to 65 in good health and CMV-seronegative. The chain combines TRBV7-8 with TRBJ2-7, with D possibly being TRBD2 (5 bases). The sample taken for sequencing was PBMCs. The CDR3 DNA sequence: TGTGCCAGCAGCTGGAGCTCACCGGGGTCCTACGAGCAGTACTTC. Translating it yields CASSWSSPGSYEQYF.